Presented here are 11 T cell receptor beta chains from one specimen sequenced in a study of control samples from healthy donors and cancer patients. The repertoire was sequenced with immunoSEQ multiplex PCR; TCRdb's copy has only in-frame clones and lacks some. The repertoire holds about 68,000 clones, 83% seen once, with 15% to 19% in the top ten. Sample: blood. The receptors here all came from a man between 60 and 70 years old in good health.

The chain combines TRBV28 with TRBJ2-3, with a possible D match to TRBD2 (6 bases). This CDR3 spans 14 amino acids. Germline V gives CDR1 MDHEN, CDR2 SYDVKM. Trimming took 4 bases from V and 3 from J, leaving 11 bases between them. This CDR3 reads CASSSTTRTDTQYF. The CDR3 DNA reads TGTGCCAGCAGTTCCACGACTAGAACAGATACGCAGTATTTT.

CDR3 protein: CASSVSSGSSYEQYF. The CDR3 bases are TGTGCCAGCAGCGTATCTAGCGGGAGCTCCTACGAGCAGTACTTC. The chain joins TRBV9 to TRBJ2-7, with 10 bases matching TRBD2. Germline V gene data show CDR1 as SGDLS and CDR2 as YYNGEE. This CDR3 spans 15 amino acids. V dropped 1 base and J dropped 0; count of bases not matched to a gene: 1. Supplemented by reference TRBV9 and TRBJ2-7, the full variable domain reads DSGVTQTPKHLITATGQRVTLRCSPRSGDLSVYWYQQSLDQGLQFLIQYYNGEERAKGNILERFSAQQFPDLHSELNLSSLELGDSALYFCASSVSSGSSYEQYFGPGTRLTVT.

The rearrangement joins TRBV12-3 or TRBV12-4 to TRBJ2-7; D gene uncertain. Trimming took 3 bases from V and 1 from J, leaving 4 bases between them. This CDR3 comprises 12 residues. CDR3: CASSLESYEQYF. In DNA, the CDR3 is TGTGCCAGCAGTTTGGAATCCTACGAGCAGTACTTC.

The chain joins TRBV7-2 to TRBJ2-1, with D unresolved. Between the trimmed V and J ends, which lost 5 bases and 4 bases, there was a span of 18 bases. The CDR3 totals 16 residues. Germline V gene data show CDR1 as SGHTA and CDR2 as FQGNSA. CDR3 region: CASSPRVGNQYNEQFF. The CDR3 nucleotides read TGTGCCAGCAGCCCACGAGTGGGGAACCAGTACAATGAGCAGTTCTTC.

The chain has TRBV9 and TRBJ2-7, with D unclear. Germline V gene lookup returns CDR1 SGDLS and CDR2 YYNGEE. This CDR3 comprises 12 residues. V shed 4 bases and J shed 6 bases, with 11 bases lying between them. CDR3 sequence: CASSRSFGEQYF. CDR3 nucleotides: TGTGCCAGCAGCCGGAGCTTCGGCGAGCAGTACTTC. Complete variable domain (other parts from reference TRBV9 and TRBJ2-7): DSGVTQTPKHLITATGQRVTLRCSPRSGDLSVYWYQQSLDQGLQFLIQYYNGEERAKGNILERFSAQQFPDLHSELNLSSLELGDSALYFCASSRSFGEQYFGPGTRLTVT.

The V call is TRBV5-8, the J call TRBJ1-1; TRBD1 is a possible D gene (5 bases). This CDR3 has 14 residues. The germline V gene has CDR1 SGHTS and CDR2 YDEGEE. Trimming took 4 bases from V and 4 from J, leaving 14 bases between them. The CDR3 nucleotides read TGTGCCAGCAGCCTGGACATAGGTCCCACTGAAGCTTTCTTT. Amino acid sequence: CASSLDIGPTEAFF.

V and J are TRBV5-8 and TRBJ1-1, with D hard to call. Trimming removed 4 bases from V and 7 bases from J, with 8 bases in between. Germline CDR1 is SGHTS and CDR2 is YDEGEE. This CDR3 is 11 amino acids long. CDR3 DNA sequence: TGTGCCAGCAGCCCGAGGATTGAAGCTTTCTTT. Its protein product is CASSPRIEAFF. Full variable domain (remainder filled in from reference TRBV5-8 and TRBJ1-1): EAGVTQSPTHLIKTRGQQATLRCSPISGHTSVYWYQQALGLGLQFLLWYDEGEERNRGNFPPRFSGRQFPNYSSELNVNALELEDSALYLCASSPRIEAFFGQGTRLTVV.

This clone has at least ten counts. The CDR3 sequence is CASSLGQHMNTEAFF. The CDR3 nucleotides read TGTGCCAGCAGTTTGGGACAGCACATGAACACTGAAGCTTTCTTT. The chain recombines TRBV6-5 with TRBJ1-1, with 7 bases lining up with TRBD1. V trimming: 4 bases; J trimming: 0 bases; junction bases outside the gene matches: 5. The germline CDR1 and CDR2 sequences are MNHEY and SVGAGI. The CDR3 has 15 residues.

This clone was observed a handful of times. The CDR3 DNA reads TGTGCCAGCAGCTTCACGACTAGCGGGCCCTTTGAGCAGTTCTTC. Translation: CASSFTTSGPFEQFF. The rearrangement uses TRBV9 and TRBJ2-1; 10 positions match TRBD2. This CDR3 has 15 amino acids. J was trimmed by 9 bases and V by 4 bases; bases with no gene match: 10. Germline V gene lookup returns CDR1 SGDLS and CDR2 YYNGEE.

V usage is TRBV9 and J usage is TRBJ1-3; 7 bases are a match to TRBD1. The ends lost 0 bases at V and 1 base at J; junction bases unmatched: 7. Germline V CDR1 and CDR2: SGDLS, YYNGEE. The CDR3 extends over 17 amino acids. CDR3 sequence reads: CASSVGGGTVSGNTIYF. The CDR3 region has the DNA TGTGCCAGCAGCGTAGGGGGCGGGACAGTTTCTGGAAACACCATATATTTT.

The chain has TRBV7-2 and TRBJ1-6; 11 bases match TRBD1. The CDR3 has 19 residues. Germline V gene lookup returns CDR1 SGHTA and CDR2 FQGNSA. Trimming at V came to 1 base and at J to 1 base, leaving 6 bases not matched to a gene. In DNA, the CDR3 is TGTGCCAGCAGCTTAGTTGGACAGGGGGCGGGATCCTATAATTCACCCCTCCACTTT. Translation: CASSLVGQGAGSYNSPLHF.